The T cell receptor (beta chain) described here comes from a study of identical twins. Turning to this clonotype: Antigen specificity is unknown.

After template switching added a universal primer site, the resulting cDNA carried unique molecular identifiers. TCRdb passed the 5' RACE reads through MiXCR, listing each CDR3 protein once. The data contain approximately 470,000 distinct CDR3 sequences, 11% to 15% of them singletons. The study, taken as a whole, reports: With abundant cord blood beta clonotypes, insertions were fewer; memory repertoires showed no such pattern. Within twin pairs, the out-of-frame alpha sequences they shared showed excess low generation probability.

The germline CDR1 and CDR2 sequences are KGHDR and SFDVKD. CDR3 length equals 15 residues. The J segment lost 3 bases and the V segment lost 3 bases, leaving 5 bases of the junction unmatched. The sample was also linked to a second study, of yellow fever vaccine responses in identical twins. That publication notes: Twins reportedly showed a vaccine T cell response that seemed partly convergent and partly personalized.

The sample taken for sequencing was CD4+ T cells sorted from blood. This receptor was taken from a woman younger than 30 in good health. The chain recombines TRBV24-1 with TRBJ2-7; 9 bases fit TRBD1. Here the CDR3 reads CATSDPGQGNYEQYF. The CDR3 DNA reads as TGTGCCACCAGTGATCCGGGACAGGGAAACTACGAGCAGTACTTC.